The present entry profiles one TCR beta chain with its context. This clonotype was recorded a few times. There is no known antigen for this receptor. A much bigger clone sits one base away, suggesting this may be a read error. The germline V gene (reference sequence) gives CDR1 as LGHDT and CDR2 as YNNKEL. The CDR3 runs 13 amino acids, cysteine and phenylalanine included. The DNA shown is the 39-base CDR3, in frame from base 1. V drops 10 bases and J drops 7 bases, leaving 16 bases in between. Donors were 35 to 40 systemically healthy Caucasian individuals from Russia aged about 6 to 100 years. Each donor gave ten milliliters of peripheral blood, collected into EDTA-treated Vacutainer tubes. Ficoll-Paque density-gradient centrifugation was used to isolate PBMCs, with at least 6.5 million per sample. Trizol reagent was used to extract total RNA from PBMCs, with at least 5.5 micrograms per sample. For every donor, flow cytometry on a PBMC aliquot measured the percentage of naive CD45RAhigh/CD27high T cells.

The source of the sample is a study of blood T cells in healthy people across ages (dated by TCRdb to the mid-2010s). Turning to the overall study: In model experiments, template switching captured about one uniquely barcoded TCR beta cDNA molecule for every two T cells. The donors were split into four age groups: young (average about 15 years), middle-aged (about 40), aged (over 55) and long-lived (approximately 80). To avoid experimental bias, donors of different ages were distributed randomly across sequencing lanes. Age-related changes in TCR beta repertoire diversity were measured in the study by deep sequencing normalized with unique cDNA molecular identifiers. Using the same blood draw, the study looked at two additional independent replicas of 1 million unique cDNA reads for two donors, one aged 18 to 30 and the other aged 80 or older. The paper's findings and limits, for the study overall: Since profiling was done on bulk unsorted PBMCs, naive and antigen-experienced compartments could not be conclusively compared. The percentage of naive T cells measured by flow cytometry correlated strongly with observed TCR beta diversity. Observed TCR beta diversity per million T cells fell roughly linearly with age, and a significant reduction was already apparent by age around 40. The CMV infection status of donors was not known, potentially confounding age-related changes in expanded clonotypes. Compared with the aged group, the long-lived group had more naive CD4+ T cells, fewer expanded clones and increased TCR diversity, suggesting age selection. Total diversity estimates from one million sequenced T cells were considered lower bounds and underestimates.

The receptor library was made with 5' RACE. The run used an Illumina HiSeq 2500. A second about 6 to 11 cycle PCR used a sample-barcoded 5' primer and a J-beta primer mix. Each TCR beta cDNA molecule received a unique molecular identifier from a template-switch 5' adaptor carrying 12 random nucleotides. At least 2.5 million CDR3-containing paired-end reads were obtained from each sample. First-strand cDNA was synthesized from all RNA with the Mint cDNA synthesis kit, primed by a TRBC-specific oligonucleotide. After uracil-DNA glycosylase treatment, a first 18-cycle PCR used universal primers M1SS and BC2_uni_R on all cDNA. The original methods were these. Normalization of each sample was performed by random selection of 1 million high-quality reads, each carrying a distinct molecular identifier. Reads sharing molecular identifiers were discarded rather than binned into consensus sequences. MiTCR, run with a Q25 quality threshold and the strictest error-elimination algorithm, handled CDR3 identification, clonotype clustering and error correction. A nonparametric unseen species model with Euler transformation was used to estimate a lower bound on total TCR beta diversity. The public reads were run again by TCRdb, first through fastp at Q25 and then through MiXCR, and only productive beta chains were kept. Entries are consolidated by CDR3 protein sequence, retaining the most common genes and DNA. These V and J calls rely on TCRdb rather than the paper's analysis. This sample holds over 550,000 distinct CDR3 sequences; about 30% were observed only once. Of the sample, 15% to 18% falls within the top ten clones.

The chain is assembled from TRBV3-1 and TRBJ1-4, with the D gene uncertain. Sequenced: blood. This TCR derives from a woman of 80 years or more in good health. The DNA reads as follows: TGTGCCAACAGTTTAACGGGAAGTGAAAAACTGTTTTTT. Translated, this is CANSLTGSEKLFF. Reference TRBV3-1 and TRBJ1-4 genes cover what lies past the CDR3, so the full variable domain is DTAVSQTPKYLVTQMGNDKSIKCEQNLGHDTMYWYKQDSKKFLKIMFSYNNKELIINETVPNRFSPKSPDKAHLNLHINSLELGDSAVYFCANSLTGSEKLFFGSGTQLSVL.